This T cell receptor beta chain was obtained from a study of early T cells in non-severe SARS-CoV-2 infection. Across the whole study: Sequencing of bulk RNA from unsorted whole blood was done, without chain pairing.

General observations from the study: Database matching using VDJdb favored anti-spike CD8 responses, with private and CD4 specificities left missing.

Individual cDNA molecules were tagged with unique molecular identifiers. TCRdb reprocessed the 5' RACE reads with MiXCR, giving one entry per CDR3 protein. In the table there are about 77,000 distinct CDR3 sequences, more than 7.5% of which are singletons. This clonotype appeared a few times. Its antigen is undetermined. Germline-derived CDR1 and CDR2 are DFQATT and SNEGSKA (reference sequence). Trimming removed 3 bases at V and 1 base at J, with 8 bases between. The CDR3 is 13 amino acids. V gene TRBV20-1 combines with J gene TRBJ2-3; tentatively, D is TRBD2 (6 bases). The sequenced sample was whole blood. The TCR comes from an adult who was a healthcare worker with PCR-confirmed SARS-CoV-2 infection or an uninfected control (not recorded which). The CDR3 protein is CSARGGGTDTQYF. The CDR3 DNA sequence: TGCAGTGCTAGGGGCGGGGGCACAGATACGCAGTATTTT.